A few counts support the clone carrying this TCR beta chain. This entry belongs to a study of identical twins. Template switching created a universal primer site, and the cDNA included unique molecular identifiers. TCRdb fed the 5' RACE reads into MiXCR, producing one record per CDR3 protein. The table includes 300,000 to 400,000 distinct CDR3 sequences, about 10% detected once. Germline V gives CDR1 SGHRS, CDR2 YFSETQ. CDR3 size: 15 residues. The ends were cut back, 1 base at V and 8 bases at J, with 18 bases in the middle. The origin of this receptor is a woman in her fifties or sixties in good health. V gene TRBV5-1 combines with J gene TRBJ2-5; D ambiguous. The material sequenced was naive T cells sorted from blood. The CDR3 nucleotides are TGCGCCAGCAGCTTGTCGCAGACGAAGATGGAAACCCAGTACTTC. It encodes CASSLSQTKMETQYF.